The text below deals with one TCR beta chain. This clone was recorded many times. This clone's antigen is unknown. The CDR3 end is not reached by the read, which stops 3 residues before it; the germline J gene fills it in. Based on the germline V gene, the CDR1 and CDR2 sequences are SNHLY and FYNNEI. The CDR3 numbers 15 residues from cysteine through phenylalanine. The DNA shown is the part of the CDR3 that was read: 36 bases, in frame from base 1. The junction shows trimming of 0 bases on V and 6 bases on J, and the gene matches do not reach 2 bases of it. This sample is drawn from a study of T cell clonality in common variable immunodeficiency (dated by TCRdb to the mid-2010s). General findings and caveats noted by the study authors: CVID TCRbeta sequences were reported to have fewer deletions and N-nucleotide insertions and to lack highly modified clones with 13 or more V deletions. Despite equal DNA input, controls averaged roughly 80,000 unique sequences per sample versus roughly 32,000 in CVID samples. The authors noted that sequencing repertoires of T cell subpopulations would be needed to clarify what caused the increased clonality in CVID. Patient heterogeneity within the CVID cohort put limits on correlating repertoire features with clinical complications. Increased TCRbeta clonality was found in CVID subjects compared with healthy controls (t-test p = 0.018), with the increase being most characteristic of about a third of subjects. CVID subjects shared fewer TCRbeta clones with each other than healthy controls did (p < 0.0001).

For sequencing, equivalent amounts of genomic DNA were input from CVID and control samples. For every sample, a 60 bp segment covering the rearranged TCRbeta CDR3 region was amplified and then sequenced. TCRbeta amplification used the immunoSEQ assay, a bias-corrected multiplex PCR with high-throughput sequencing. The authors' analysis ran thus. Every unique nucleotide sequence was considered a clone and was annotated with V, D and J genes, copy number and frequency. Sequences were labeled productive if in frame, and non-productive if out of frame or containing stop codons. As previously described, clonality was calculated on the basis of Shannon's entropy. Mean CDR3 Kyte-Doolittle hydropathy was derived from the predicted amino acid sequences of productive clones. Using the R hclust function, scaled V gene usage was clustered hierarchically with Manhattan distance and complete linkage. Sharing of clones by CDR3 amino acid sequence was evaluated through resampling of 12 repertoires per group over 100 rounds. The repertoires were screened for some 70 published EBV-specific TCRbeta sequences and some 250 published CMV-specific TCRbeta sequences. Analysis left out a couple of CVID samples that produced under 10,000 sequences, so some 45 CVID repertoires remained. The table was pulled from immuneACCESS by TCRdb, which kept in-frame rearrangements only. Such tables lose some clones; where checked, under half of the loss comes from unresolved V genes, and the rest has no known cause. D and trimming were read from the DNA, whereas the V and J calls and clone size are those reported in that table. This sample has 51,000 or so clones, none of them a singleton. The top ten constitute just over 2% of the sample.

Most of the CVID patients and most of the healthy controls were of Caucasian heritage. Heparinized peripheral whole blood samples of 5 to 8 ml were collected from each donor. Genomic DNA from adults with common variable immune deficiency (CVID) and from healthy adult controls was used for sequencing of TCRbeta CDR3 repertoires. A total of some 22 healthy adult volunteers (12 female and some 10 male; age range roughly 23 to 75 years, mean age approximately 34) were included in the control group. Diluted blood was subjected to density centrifugation over Hypaque 1077 or Ficoll-Paque for isolation of peripheral blood mononuclear cells. Genomic DNA was obtained from unsorted mononuclear cells through either Qiagen column purification or a centrifugation-based method.

The TCR originated in a person between 18 and 75 years old in good health. The chain uses TRBV2 and TRBJ2-1; 10 central bases correspond to TRBD2. Sequenced input: peripheral blood mononuclear cells. The CDR3 DNA, read in part, is TGTGCCAGCAGTGAAGCTTCTAGCGGGGGCAATGAG. The translation is CASSEASSGGNE. The entire CDR3 sequence reads CASSEASSGGNEQFF.